A single sample is the source of the 23 T cell receptor beta chains below, sequenced in a study of T cells in Graves' hyperthyroidism and ophthalmopathy. TCR beta CDR3 sequences were amplified from RNA transcripts. First-round RT-PCR with HTBI primers amplified the TCR CDR3 region. TCRdb processed the multiplex PCR reads anew with MiXCR; each CDR3 protein has one entry. The sample holds 400,000 or so distinct CDR3 sequences, about 14% seen once. The specimen sequenced was blood. The origin of the receptors is a woman between 25 and 40 years old with Graves' ophthalmopathy.

The chain recombines TRBV19 with TRBJ2-2; D not resolved. The germline V and J ends were trimmed by 1 base and 5 bases, with 8 bases remaining between them. CDR1 LNHDA and CDR2 SQIVND come from the germline V gene (reference sequence). The length of the CDR3 is 14 residues. In nucleotides, the CDR3 is TGTGCCAGTAGTATAGGCTTGAGGACCGGGGAGCTGTTTTTT. Its protein product is CASSIGLRTGELFF.

This clonotype was recorded many times. This chain joins TRBV3-1 and TRBJ1-1; 8 bases match TRBD1. Germline V gene lookup returns CDR1 LGHDT and CDR2 YNNKEL (reference sequence). Trimming took 5 bases from V and 1 from J; bases not matched to a gene: 6. The CDR3 consists of 15 residues. CDR3 sequence (DNA): TGTGCCAGCAGCTCTCAGGGGACAGGGAACACTGAAGCTTTCTTT. This gives the protein CASSSQGTGNTEAFF. The entire variable domain, with the rest obtained from reference TRBV3-1 and TRBJ1-1, is as follows: DTAVSQTPKYLVTQMGNDKSIKCEQNLGHDTMYWYKQDSKKFLKIMFSYNNKELIINETVPNRFSPKSPDKAHLNLHINSLELGDSAVYFCASSSQGTGNTEAFFGQGTRLTVV.

Ten or more counts support this clonotype. The rearrangement links TRBV2 to TRBJ1-1, with D uncertain. This CDR3 has 12 amino acids. Trimming pared 2 bases from V and 11 bases from J, leaving 12 bases between. The germline V gene encodes CDR1 SNHLY and CDR2 FYNNEI. CDR3 region: CASSEQGNGAFF. The CDR3 coding sequence is TGTGCCAGCAGTGAACAAGGAAACGGGGCTTTCTTT.

This clonotype was found many times. The chain recombines TRBV4-1 with TRBJ2-7; D remains unclear. CDR3 length equals 14 residues. The V end was cut by 1 base, the J end by 6 bases, with 13 bases between. Germline V gene data show CDR1 as MGHRA and CDR2 as YSYEKL. The CDR3 DNA reads as TGCGCCAGCAGCCAAGGCATCCTTCGCCTCGAGCAGTACTTC. It encodes CASSQGILRLEQYF.

The CDR3 here is CASSYGGPEDTQYF. CDR3 in DNA: TGTGCCAGCAGCTACGGGGGGCCTGAAGATACGCAGTATTTT. The rearrangement uses TRBV2 and TRBJ2-3, with D perhaps matching TRBD2 (7 bases). Germline CDR1 is SNHLY and CDR2 is FYNNEI. V lost 6 bases and J lost 5, with 15 bases in between. The CDR3 consists of 14 residues.

This clonotype was found many times. The chain carries TRBV11-2 and TRBJ2-2; D uncertain. CDR1 is SGHAT, CDR2 FQNNGV, per germline. V lost 2 bases, J lost 1 base, and 5 bases lay in between. The CDR3 sequence is 14 residues long. The CDR3 DNA reads TGTGCCAGCAGCTTAAGGGAGAACACCGGGGAGCTGTTTTTT. It specifies CASSLRENTGELFF.

This clonotype was recorded at least ten times. The chain has TRBV7-9 and TRBJ2-1; D gene uncertain. The V end was cut by 7 bases, the J end by 7 bases, with 14 bases between. CDR1 is SEHNR and CDR2 is FQNEAQ in the germline V gene (reference sequence). This CDR3 spans 13 amino acids. CDR3 region: CASTRLGKNEQFF. The CDR3 DNA reads as TGTGCCAGCACGCGTCTGGGGAAGAATGAGCAGTTCTTC.

This clonotype showed up many times. The chain links TRBV20-1 to TRBJ2-1; 9 nucleotides align to TRBD2. CDR1 DFQATT and CDR2 SNEGSKA come from the germline V gene (reference sequence). The CDR3 consists of 16 residues. V shed 0 bases and J 9 bases; nucleotides not matched to a gene: 12. The CDR3 DNA reads as TGCAGTGCTAGAGATCCGGCTAGCGGGGTTGATAGTGAGCAGTTCTTC. This encodes CSARDPASGVDSEQFF.

This clonotype was counted ten times or more. The rearrangement joins TRBV18 to TRBJ2-2; no definite D call. Germline V lookup: CDR1 KGHSH, CDR2 LQKENI. The CDR3 is 17 residues long. V shed 0 bases and J shed 6 bases, with 17 bases lying between them. The CDR3, as DNA: TGTGCCAGCTCACCACCGGGCCAACCCACGGAGCCCGGGGAGCTGTTTTTT. Translation gives CASSPPGQPTEPGELFF.

This clonotype came up a few times. The gene calls are TRBV5-8 and TRBJ1-1, with 8 positions matching TRBD1. CDR1 SGHTS and CDR2 YDEGEE come from the germline V gene. CDR3 length equals 16 residues. V trimming: 0 bases; J trimming: 11 bases; junction bases outside the gene matches: 15. CDR3 amino acids: CASSLGQPGTGLMAFF. The DNA of the CDR3 is TGTGCCAGCAGCTTGGGACAACCCGGGACAGGCTTGATGGCTTTCTTT.

This clonotype has at least ten counts. V usage is TRBV7-2 and J usage is TRBJ2-1; tentatively, D is TRBD2 (6 bases). In germline, CDR1 is SGHTA, CDR2 FQGNSA. Trimming removed 5 bases from V and 15 bases from J, with 20 bases in between. There are 13 residues in the CDR3. CDR3 amino acids: CASSPGRQSRLFF. The DNA for the CDR3 is TGTGCCAGCAGCCCTGGGAGGCAGTCAAGACTGTTCTTC. The whole variable domain, filled in from reference TRBV7-2 and TRBJ2-1, reads GAGVSQSPSNKVTEKGKDVELRCDPISGHTALYWYRQSLGQGLEFLIYFQGNSAPDKSGLPSDRFSAERTGGSVSTLTIQRTQQEDSAVYLCASSPGRQSRLFFGPGTRLTVL.

This chain links TRBV7-9 with TRBJ2-3, with 9 bases aligning to TRBD2. Germline CDR1 SEHNR, CDR2 FQNEAQ (reference sequence). The CDR3 totals 15 residues. The trim removed 7 bases at V and 3 bases at J, leaving 8 bases unmatched. CDR3 sequence (DNA): TGTGCCAGCAACAGCCAGCTAGCGGGGACAGATACGCAGTATTTT. As protein: CASNSQLAGTDTQYF. Using reference TRBV7-9 and TRBJ2-3 for the parts outside the CDR3, the full variable domain is DTGVSQNPRHKITKRGQNVTFRCDPISEHNRLYWYRQTLGQGPEFLTYFQNEAQLEKSRLLSDRFSAERPKGSFSTLEIQRTEQGDSAMYLCASNSQLAGTDTQYFGPGTRLTVL.

J is TRBJ2-1 and V is TRBV6-1; D call uncertain. The CDR3 contains 16 residues. Looked up from germline, CDR1 is MNHNS and CDR2 is SASEGT. The V gene lost 5 bases and the J gene lost 0 bases, with 14 bases spanning the gap. The CDR3 coding sequence is TGTGCCAGCAGTCACCCCCCGGGTAGCTCCTACAATGAGCAGTTCTTC. Its protein is CASSHPPGSSYNEQFF.

This clonotype was picked up many times. The CDR3 spells CASSLAYWTGRDGYTF. CDR3 nucleotide sequence: TGTGCCAGCAGTTTGGCGTATTGGACAGGGAGGGATGGCTACACCTTC. The chain employs TRBV12-3 or TRBV12-4 and TRBJ1-2; 8 nucleotides agree with TRBD1. Trimming cost V 3 bases and J 6 bases; bases outside gene matches: 12. CDR3 length: 16 residues.

This clonotype occurred many times. The genes are TRBV5-4 and TRBJ1-4; TRBD1 aligns across 7 bases. Unmatched junction bases numbered 4, after V lost 4 bases and J lost 4 bases. This CDR3 is 14 amino acids long. CDR1 is SGHNT and CDR2 is YYREEE in the germline V gene (reference sequence). The CDR3 spells CASSRTGNNEKLFF. The CDR3 DNA is TGTGCCAGCAGCAGGACAGGCAATAATGAAAAACTGTTTTTT.

This chain uses TRBV28 with TRBJ1-1; 11 bases line up with TRBD1. V lost 4 bases, J lost 4 bases, and 11 bases stayed unmatched. This CDR3 region has 17 residues. Germline assignment: CDR1 MDHEN and CDR2 SYDVKM. CDR3 in amino acids: CASSSSLGTGGITEAFF. The CDR3 coding sequence is TGTGCCAGCAGTTCCTCGCTTGGGACAGGGGGGATCACTGAAGCTTTCTTT.

This clonotype was counted ten times or more. The chain joins TRBV20-1 to TRBJ2-7; the D gene is possibly TRBD1 (6 bases). Between the trimmed V and J ends, which lost 0 bases and 2 bases, there was a span of 14 bases. The CDR3 runs to 15 residues. Germline V gene lookup returns CDR1 DFQATT and CDR2 SNEGSKA (reference sequence). The CDR3 bases are TGCAGTGCTAGAGATAGAAGCAGGGGCGCCTACGAGCAGTACTTC. Its protein product is CSARDRSRGAYEQYF.

V is TRBV5-1 and J is TRBJ2-7; 9 nucleotides align to TRBD1. The junction had 2 bases not matched to a gene; V was cut back by 0 bases and J by 4 bases. Per germline, CDR1 SGHRS and CDR2 YFSETQ. The CDR3 loop spans 14 amino acids. The CDR3 DNA reads as TGCGCCAGCAGCTTGGAGGGGACAGGGTACGAGCAGTACTTC. Translating it yields CASSLEGTGYEQYF.

This clonotype was counted many times. The chain is built from TRBV11-3 and TRBJ2-3, with D uncertain. The CDR3 has 11 residues. V lost 7 bases to trimming and J lost 7 bases, with 9 bases between them. The germline V gene has CDR1 SGHNT and CDR2 YENEEA. CDR3 sequence (DNA): TGTGCCAGCACCCCTGGTAATACGCAGTATTTT. Its protein product is CASTPGNTQYF.

This clonotype was recorded at least ten times. The chain's CDR3 is CASSQTSGPSYNEQFF. Written as DNA, the CDR3 is TGTGCCAGCAGCCAGACTAGCGGGCCCTCCTACAATGAGCAGTTCTTC. The chain is built from TRBV3-1 and TRBJ2-1; the match to TRBD2 covers 10 bases. The CDR3 is made up of 16 amino acids. The ends lost 3 bases at V and 0 bases at J; junction bases unmatched: 2. From germline, CDR1 is LGHDT and CDR2 YNNKEL (reference sequence).

V gene TRBV19 combines with J gene TRBJ1-5; D possibly corresponds to TRBD1 (5 bases). CDR1 LNHDA and CDR2 SQIVND come from the germline V gene (reference sequence). V was pared by 5 bases and J by 0 bases, with 8 bases between. This CDR3 has 14 residues. CDR3 residues: CASSDSHSNQPQHF. As DNA, the CDR3 is TGTGCCAGTAGTGACAGTCATAGCAATCAGCCCCAGCATTTT.

This clonotype was counted many times. The gene calls are TRBV7-9 and TRBJ1-2, with 9 positions matching TRBD1. The germline gives CDR1 SEHNR, CDR2 FQNEAQ (reference sequence). The CDR3 spans 23 residues. V trimming: 3 bases; J trimming: 4 bases; junction bases outside the gene matches: 30. The CDR3 loop reads CASSFGGRTGTGRLVDQIYGYTF. CDR3 nucleotide sequence: TGTGCCAGCAGCTTCGGAGGGCGCACCGGGACAGGGCGTTTGGTCGACCAAATCTATGGCTACACCTTC.

This clonotype was seen ten or more times. The V gene is TRBV5-1, the J gene TRBJ1-4; 9 nucleotides align to TRBD1. V lost 4 bases to trimming and J lost 8 bases; unmatched junction nucleotides: 6. Germline V gives CDR1 SGHRS, CDR2 YFSETQ. CDR3 size: 14 residues. CDR3 in DNA: TGCGCCAGCAGCCCTGGGACAGGGAGCGAAAAACTGTTTTTT. Translating it yields CASSPGTGSEKLFF.